A selection of T cell receptor beta chains follows, all from one sample in a study of shared clonotypes between healthy human individuals. The protocol was immunoSEQ multiplex PCR, while the TCRdb copy is restricted to in-frame clones and leaves out a portion. The data show about 490,000 clones, 70% to 85% seen once. Source material: PBMCs. These receptors all stem from a woman between 40 and 50 years old in good health. Some clones in this sample may be carry-over from other donors' samples. CDR3s include the opening cysteine and the closing phenylalanine or tryptophan. D genes are given only for firm matches.

cdr3_length	d_call	v_call	j_call	cdr3_aa
13	-	TRBV7-2	TRBJ1-1	CASSLEPITEAFF
12	-	TRBV19	TRBJ2-4	CASSRTENIQYF
11	-	TRBV2	TRBJ1-1	CASSSASEAFF
14	-	TRBV5-4	TRBJ2-2	CASSLKGHTGELFF
16	TRBD2	TRBV7-3	TRBJ2-7	CASSLKGLAPTYEQYF
13	-	TRBV7-6	TRBJ2-5	CASSGMMGETQYF
12	-	TRBV7-2	TRBJ2-1	CASSPTGPEQFF
15	-	TRBV19	TRBJ1-5	CASTPREGRAQPQHF
15	TRBD1	TRBV18	TRBJ1-1	CASSPTTGTGTEAFF
16	TRBD1	TRBV7-8	TRBJ2-7	CASSLDSIGQGVEQYF
14	TRBD1	TRBV7-2	TRBJ2-7	CASSLPTGNYEQYF
16	TRBD2	TRBV5-6	TRBJ2-3	CASSHDSSGRADTQYF
16	-	TRBV6-6	TRBJ2-3	CASSYSFRRGTDTQYF